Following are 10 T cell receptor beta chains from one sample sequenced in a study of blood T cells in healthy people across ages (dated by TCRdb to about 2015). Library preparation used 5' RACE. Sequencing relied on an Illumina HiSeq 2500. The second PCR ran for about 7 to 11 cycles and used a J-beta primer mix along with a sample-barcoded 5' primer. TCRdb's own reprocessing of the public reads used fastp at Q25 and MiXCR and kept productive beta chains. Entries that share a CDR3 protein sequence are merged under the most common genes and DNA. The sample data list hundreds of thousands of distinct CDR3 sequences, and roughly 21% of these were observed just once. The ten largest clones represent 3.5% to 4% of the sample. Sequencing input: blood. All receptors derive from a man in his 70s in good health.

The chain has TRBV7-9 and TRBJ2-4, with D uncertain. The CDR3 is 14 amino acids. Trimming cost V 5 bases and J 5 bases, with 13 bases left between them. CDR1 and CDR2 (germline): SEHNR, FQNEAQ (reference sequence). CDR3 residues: CASSPRVSENIQYF. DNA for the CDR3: TGTGCCAGCAGCCCTAGGGTCTCCGAAAACATTCAGTACTTC.

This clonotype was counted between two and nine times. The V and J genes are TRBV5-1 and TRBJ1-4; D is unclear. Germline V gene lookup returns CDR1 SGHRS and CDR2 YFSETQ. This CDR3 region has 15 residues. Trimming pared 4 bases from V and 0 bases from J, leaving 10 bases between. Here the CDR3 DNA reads TGCGCCAGCAGCCCCGGTGGGGCAACTAATGAAAAACTGTTTTTT. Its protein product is CASSPGGATNEKLFF.

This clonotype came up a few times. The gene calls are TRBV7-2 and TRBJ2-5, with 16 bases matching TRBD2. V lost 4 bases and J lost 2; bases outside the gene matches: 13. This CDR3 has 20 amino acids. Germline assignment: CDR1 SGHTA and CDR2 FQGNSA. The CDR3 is CASSSGLAGGGVHRQETQYF. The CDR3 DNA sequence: TGTGCCAGCAGCTCGGGACTAGCGGGAGGGGGTGTCCACCGACAAGAGACCCAGTACTTC.

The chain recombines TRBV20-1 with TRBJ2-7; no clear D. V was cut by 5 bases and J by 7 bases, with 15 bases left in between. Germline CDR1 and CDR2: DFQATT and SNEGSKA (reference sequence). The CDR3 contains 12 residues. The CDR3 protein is CSAQKVEEEQYF. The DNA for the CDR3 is TGCAGTGCTCAGAAGGTAGAGGAGGAGCAGTACTTC.

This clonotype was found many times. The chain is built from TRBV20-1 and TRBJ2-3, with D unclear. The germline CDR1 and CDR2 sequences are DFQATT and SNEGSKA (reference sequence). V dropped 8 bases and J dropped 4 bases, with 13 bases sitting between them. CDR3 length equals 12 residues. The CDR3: CSPLKGPDTQYF. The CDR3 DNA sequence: TGCAGTCCACTTAAGGGTCCAGATACGCAGTATTTT.

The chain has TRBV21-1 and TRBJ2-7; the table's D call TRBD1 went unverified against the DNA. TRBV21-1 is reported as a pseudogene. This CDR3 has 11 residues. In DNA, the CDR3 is TGTGCCAGTCAGCGGGGCATTGGGCAGTACTTC. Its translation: CASQRGIGQYF.

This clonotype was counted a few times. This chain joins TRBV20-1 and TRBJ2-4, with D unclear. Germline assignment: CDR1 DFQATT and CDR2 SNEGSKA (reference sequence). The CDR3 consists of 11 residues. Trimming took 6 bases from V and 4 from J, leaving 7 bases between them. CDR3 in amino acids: CSAPEKNIQYF. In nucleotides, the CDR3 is TGCAGTGCACCCGAAAAAAACATTCAGTACTTC.

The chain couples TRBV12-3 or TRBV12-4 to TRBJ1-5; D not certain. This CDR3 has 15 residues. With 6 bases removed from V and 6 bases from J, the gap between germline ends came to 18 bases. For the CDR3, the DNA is TGTGCCAGCAGCCAAAGTACGACGGGGATTCAGCCCCAGCATTTT. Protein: CASSQSTTGIQPQHF.

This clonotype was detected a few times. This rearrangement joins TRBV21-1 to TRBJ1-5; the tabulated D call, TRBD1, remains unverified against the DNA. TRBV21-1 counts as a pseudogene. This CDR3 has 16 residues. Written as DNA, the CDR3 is TGTGCCAGCAGCAAAGGGGCGGGCAGGTTGAATCAGCCCCAGCATTTT. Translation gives CASSKGAGRLNQPQHF.

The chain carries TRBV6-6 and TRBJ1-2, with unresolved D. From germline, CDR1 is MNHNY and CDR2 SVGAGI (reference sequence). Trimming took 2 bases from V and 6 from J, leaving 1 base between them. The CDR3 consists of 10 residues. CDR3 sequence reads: CASSYDGYTF. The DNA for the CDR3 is TGTGCCAGCAGTTACGATGGCTACACCTTC.